The T cell receptor (beta chain) under discussion was sequenced for a study of blood T cell repertoires in COVID-19. Whole-study context: The United States, Italy and Spain supplied acute and convalescent COVID-19 samples.

The CDR3 loop spans 11 amino acids. Trimming cost V 5 bases and J 9 bases, with 10 bases left between them. Germline V gives CDR1 SEHNR, CDR2 FQNEAQ (reference sequence). Measured with immunoSEQ multiplex PCR; TCRdb has only the in-frame clones, and not every one. The sample yields a few hundred thousand clones, around 87% seen once. The clonotype comes from a young man who had recovered from COVID-19. The sample consisted of PBMCs or T cells enriched from blood (not recorded which). The J gene is TRBJ2-5, the V gene TRBV7-9; D might be TRBD1 (6 bases). The chain's CDR3 is CASSAQGPQYF. The CDR3 DNA reads as TGTGCCAGCAGCGCTCAGGGGCCCCAGTACTTC.